This T cell receptor beta chain was identified during a study of graft-versus-host responses after intestinal transplantation. General study results and limits: Peak circulating GvH clone levels were associated with early post-transplant HvG declines.

Using immunoSEQ multiplex PCR, the repertoire was profiled, and TCRdb retains in-frame clones only, with some absent. The repertoire holds about 9,600 clones, with approximately 86% as singletons. CDR3 size: 14 residues. Germline CDR1 and CDR2: MNHNS and SASEGT. V lost 6 bases, J lost 4 bases, and 6 bases stayed unmatched. Comment on this clone: Its specificity is unknown.

Processing of graft tissue released intraepithelial and lamina propria lymphocytes. This chain links TRBV6-1 with TRBJ1-1; 9 nucleotides align to TRBD1. Sequenced material: ileum tissue, taken 700 to 850 days after intestinal transplantation. This clonotype was obtained from a human patient who received an intestinal transplant, so some T cells may come from the graft donor. This CDR3 is CASRSGTGLTEAFF. The CDR3 bases are TGTGCCAGCAGGTCCGGGACAGGGCTCACTGAAGCTTTCTTT.